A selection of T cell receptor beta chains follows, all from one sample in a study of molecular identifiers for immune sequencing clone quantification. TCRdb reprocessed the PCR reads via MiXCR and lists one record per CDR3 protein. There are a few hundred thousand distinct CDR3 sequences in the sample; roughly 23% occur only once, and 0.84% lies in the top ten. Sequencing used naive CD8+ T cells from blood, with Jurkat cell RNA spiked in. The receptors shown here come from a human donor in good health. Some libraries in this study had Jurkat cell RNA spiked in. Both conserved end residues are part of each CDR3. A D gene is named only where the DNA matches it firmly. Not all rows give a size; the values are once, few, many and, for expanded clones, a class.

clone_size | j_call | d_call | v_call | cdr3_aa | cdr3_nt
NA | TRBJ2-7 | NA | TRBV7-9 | CASSLNPSTGYEQYF | TGTGCCAGCAGCTTAAATCCTAGCACCGGCTACGAGCAGTACTTC
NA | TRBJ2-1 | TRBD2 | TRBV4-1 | CASSQVYLAGGYNEQFF | TGCGCCAGCAGCCAAGTTTATTTGGCGGGGGGTTACAATGAGCAGTTCTTC
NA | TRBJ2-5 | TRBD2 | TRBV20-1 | CSARDWIAGEQETQYF | TGCAGTGCTAGAGATTGGATAGCGGGAGAGCAAGAGACCCAGTACTTC
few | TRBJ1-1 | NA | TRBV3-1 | CASSQDQNTEAFF | TGTGCCAGCAGCCAAGATCAGAACACTGAAGCTTTCTTT
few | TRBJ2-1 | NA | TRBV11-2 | CASSFYPDISPHSNEQFF | TGTGCCAGCAGCTTCTACCCAGACATATCCCCCCATTCCAATGAGCAGTTCTTC
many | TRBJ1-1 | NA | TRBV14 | CASSPPQNTEAFF | TGTGCCAGCAGCCCCCCCCAAAACACTGAAGCTTTCTTT
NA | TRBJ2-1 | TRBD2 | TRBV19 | CASSVGLAGGNEQFF | TGTGCCAGTAGTGTCGGACTAGCGGGAGGGAATGAGCAGTTCTTC
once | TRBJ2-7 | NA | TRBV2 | CASSEPSGTILSYEQYF | TGTGCCAGCAGTGAACCGTCCGGGACAATACTTTCCTACGAGCAGTACTTC
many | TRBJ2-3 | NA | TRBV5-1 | CASSLEPGTSTDTQYF | TGCGCCAGCAGCTTGGAACCGGGGACTAGCACAGATACGCAGTATTTT
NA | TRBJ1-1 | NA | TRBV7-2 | CASSLIELNTEAFF | TGTGCCAGCAGCTTAATCGAACTGAACACTGAAGCTTTCTTT
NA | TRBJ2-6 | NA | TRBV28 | CASSLEYRGGGANVLTF | TGTGCCAGCAGTTTAGAGTACAGGGGGGGGGGGGCCAACGTCCTGACTTTC
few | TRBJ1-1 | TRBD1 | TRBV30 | CAWSQGVRTEAFF | TGTGCCTGGAGTCAGGGGGTTCGCACTGAAGCTTTCTTT
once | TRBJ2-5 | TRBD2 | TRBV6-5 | CASSWGTSGGGETQYF | TGTGCCAGCAGTTGGGGGACTAGCGGCGGTGGGGAGACCCAGTACTTC
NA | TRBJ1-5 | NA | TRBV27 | CASSSRVLQPQHF | TGTGCCAGCAGTTCCAGGGTCCTTCAGCCCCAGCATTTT
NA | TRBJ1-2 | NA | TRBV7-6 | CASSPVGYGYTF | TGTGCCAGCAGCCCAGTAGGCTATGGCTACACCTTC
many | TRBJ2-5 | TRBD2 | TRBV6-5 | CASSSAGGGETQYF | TGTGCCAGCAGTTCGGCTGGGGGGGGAGAGACCCAGTACTTC
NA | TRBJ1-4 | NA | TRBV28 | CASSPGRFFNEKLFF | TGTGCCAGCAGTCCCGGACGGTTTTTTAATGAAAAACTGTTTTTT
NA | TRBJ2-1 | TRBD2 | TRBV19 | CASSMASGGEQFF | TGTGCCAGTAGTATGGCTAGCGGGGGTGAGCAGTTCTTC
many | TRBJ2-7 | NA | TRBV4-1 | CASSQEFGYEQYF | TGCGCCAGCAGCCAAGAGTTCGGGTACGAGCAGTACTTC
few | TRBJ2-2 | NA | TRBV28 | CASRPTTTETYNRELFF | TGTGCCAGCAGACCGACAACGACAGAGACTTACAACCGGGAGCTGTTTTTT
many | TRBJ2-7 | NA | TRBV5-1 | CASSWVDRTYEQYF | TGCGCCAGCAGCTGGGTCGACAGGACCTACGAGCAGTACTTC
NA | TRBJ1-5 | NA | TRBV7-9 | CASSLGSTGSAQPQHF | TGTGCCAGCAGCTTAGGTTCTACGGGGTCTGCTCAGCCCCAGCATTTT
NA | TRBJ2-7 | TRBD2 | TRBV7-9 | CASSSTSSGSPYEQYF | TGTGCCAGCAGCTCGACTAGTAGCGGGAGCCCCTACGAGCAGTACTTC
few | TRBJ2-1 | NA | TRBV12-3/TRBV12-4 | CASSFVVTGYNEQFF | TGTGCCAGCAGTTTTGTAGTCACGGGCTACAATGAGCAGTTCTTC
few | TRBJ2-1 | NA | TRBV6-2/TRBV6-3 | CASSASYEQFF | TGTGCCAGCAGTGCCTCCTACGAGCAGTTCTTC
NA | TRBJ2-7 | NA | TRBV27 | CASSPGSTEQYF | TGTGCCAGCAGTCCAGGGTCCACCGAGCAGTACTTC
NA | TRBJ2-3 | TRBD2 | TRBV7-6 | CASSTAGGTDTQYF | TGTGCCAGCAGCACGGCGGGAGGCACAGATACGCAGTATTTT
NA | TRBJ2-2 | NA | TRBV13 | CASSLGPGGRDTGELFF | TGTGCCAGCAGCTTAGGCCCCGGGGGCCGGGACACCGGGGAGCTGTTTTTT
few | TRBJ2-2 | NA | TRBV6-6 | CASSPEYPNTGELFF | TGTGCCAGCAGTCCGGAGTACCCGAACACCGGGGAGCTGTTTTTT
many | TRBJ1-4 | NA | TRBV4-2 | CASSLPLTAVNEKLFF | TGTGCCAGCAGCCTCCCATTGACAGCGGTTAATGAAAAACTGTTTTTT
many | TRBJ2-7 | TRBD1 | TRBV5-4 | CASSLALGQAAYEQYF | TGTGCCAGCAGCTTGGCCTTGGGACAGGCCGCCTACGAGCAGTACTTC
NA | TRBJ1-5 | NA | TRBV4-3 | CASSQDSGLDQPQHF | TGCGCCAGCAGCCAAGATTCGGGGCTCGATCAGCCCCAGCATTTT
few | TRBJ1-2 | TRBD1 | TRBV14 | CASSQITGTEYNYGYTF | TGTGCCAGCAGCCAAATTACCGGGACAGAGTATAACTATGGCTACACCTTC
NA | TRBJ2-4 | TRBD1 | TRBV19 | CASSIGTGGLAKNIQYF | TGTGCCAGTAGTATAGGGACAGGGGGCTTAGCCAAAAACATTCAGTACTTC
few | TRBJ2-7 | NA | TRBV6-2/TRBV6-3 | CASSYGSRAAYEQYF | TGTGCCAGCAGTTACGGGTCCCGAGCGGCCTACGAGCAGTACTTC
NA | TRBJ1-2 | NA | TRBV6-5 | CASSIRGIYGYTF | TGTGCCAGCAGCATCAGGGGCATCTATGGCTACACCTTC
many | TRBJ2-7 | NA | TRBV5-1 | CASSLAPAVSSYEQYF | TGCGCCAGCAGCTTGGCCCCAGCGGTGAGCTCCTACGAGCAGTACTTC
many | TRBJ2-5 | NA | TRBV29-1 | CSVEDWAVQETQYF | TGCAGCGTTGAAGATTGGGCCGTCCAAGAGACCCAGTACTTC
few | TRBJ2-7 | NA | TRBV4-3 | CASSLDFDREAYEQYF | TGCGCCAGCAGCCTCGATTTCGACAGGGAGGCCTACGAGCAGTACTTC
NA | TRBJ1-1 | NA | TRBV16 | CASSHRGATMNTEAFF | TGTGCCAGCAGCCACCGCGGGGCAACTATGAACACTGAAGCTTTCTTT
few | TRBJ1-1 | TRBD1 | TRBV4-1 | CASSPRTGGISEAFF | TGCGCCAGCAGCCCTCGGACAGGGGGGATCTCTGAAGCTTTCTTT
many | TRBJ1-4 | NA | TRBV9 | CASSAGNEKLFF | TGTGCCAGCAGCGCAGGGAACGAAAAACTGTTTTTT